Following are 19 T cell receptor beta chains from one sample sequenced in a study of T-cell memory formation after mild COVID-19. TCRdb independently ran MiXCR on the 5' RACE reads; one entry per CDR3 protein. The sample has almost 350,000 distinct CDR3 sequences; 20% are singletons. Sequencing used PBMCs or a T cell subset sorted from them (not recorded which). These receptors were obtained from a man younger than 35 who had mild COVID-19 (a few samples of this study predate the infection). Cell type and time point are not known.

The chain employs TRBV5-1 and TRBJ2-5, with TRBD1 as a possible D gene (5 bases). Germline CDR1 is SGHRS and CDR2 is YFSETQ. The germline V and J ends were trimmed by 1 base and 4 bases, with 14 bases remaining between them. The CDR3 is 15 residues long. DNA of the CDR3: TGCGCCAGCAGCTTGACTCCCAGGGCTGGAGAGACCCAGTACTTC. Translated: CASSLTPRAGETQYF.

The chain joins TRBV19 to TRBJ1-2; 7 bases are a match to TRBD1. This CDR3 region has 18 residues. Germline V gene sequence: CDR1 LNHDA, CDR2 SQIVND (reference sequence). With 3 bases clipped from V and 5 bases from J, the junction kept 18 bases outside the gene matches. CDR3 sequence reads: CASSILLGGRGSDYGYTF. The CDR3 region has the DNA TGTGCCAGTAGTATCCTACTTGGCGGCAGGGGGTCAGATTATGGCTACACCTTC. Looking up the rest from reference TRBV19 and TRBJ1-2 gives the full variable domain: DGGITQSPKYLFRKEGQNVTLSCEQNLNHDAMYWYRQDPGQGLRLIYYSQIVNDFQKGDIAEGYSVSREKKESFPLTVTSAQKNPTAFYLCASSILLGGRGSDYGYTFGSGTRLTVV.

The chain couples TRBV4-2 to TRBJ1-2; TRBD1 matches at 7 bases. This CDR3 has 16 amino acids. After removal of 1 base from V and 7 bases from J, the junction contained 12 bases not matched to a gene. Germline CDR1 is LGHNA and CDR2 is YNFKEQ. The CDR3 reads CASSQGVLAGGSGYTF. The CDR3 nucleotides are TGTGCCAGCAGCCAAGGGGTATTGGCAGGGGGGAGTGGCTACACCTTC.

The chain is built from TRBV7-9 and TRBJ1-5; perhaps TRBD1 as D (6 bases). Deletions cut 5 bases from V and 7 bases from J, with 15 bases between. The length of the CDR3 is 14 residues. Germline values: CDR1 SEHNR, CDR2 FQNEAQ (reference sequence). The CDR3 nucleotides read TGTGCCAGCAGCCATACAGCAGGGGAACAGCCCCAGCATTTT. The encoded protein is CASSHTAGEQPQHF.

This clonotype was observed a handful of times. The chain recombines TRBV13 with TRBJ1-3, with D possibly being TRBD1 (5 bases). In germline, CDR1 is PRHDT, CDR2 FYEKMQ (reference sequence). V was pared by 5 bases and J by 2 bases, with 16 bases between. The CDR3 spans 16 residues. The CDR3 here is CASSGSGTETGNTIYF. The CDR3 bases are TGTGCCAGCAGCGGCTCCGGGACGGAGACTGGAAACACCATATATTTT.

The chain carries TRBV3-1 and TRBJ2-5; possibly TRBD1 or TRBD2 for D (5 bases each). Germline V gene lookup returns CDR1 LGHDT and CDR2 YNNKEL (reference sequence). CDR3 length equals 14 residues. Trimming left V 0 bases short and J 5 bases short, with 10 bases between. CDR3 nucleotides: TGTGCCAGCAGCCAAGATCGCAGGGAGGAGACCCAGTACTTC. Protein product: CASSQDRREETQYF.

The rearrangement joins TRBV5-1 to TRBJ1-1, with D maybe TRBD1 (6 bases). Germline assignment: CDR1 SGHRS and CDR2 YFSETQ. The V end lost 6 bases, the J end lost 0 bases, and 12 bases lay between the germline ends. The CDR3 has 14 amino acids. This CDR3 reads CASTQTGVNTEAFF. CDR3 DNA sequence: TGCGCCAGCACCCAGACAGGTGTGAACACTGAAGCTTTCTTT.

The gene calls are TRBV7-9 and TRBJ2-5; 8 bases align to TRBD2. V was clipped by 7 bases and J by 2 bases; unmatched bases: 6. The CDR3 length is 14 residues. Germline V gene data show CDR1 as SEHNR and CDR2 as FQNEAQ (reference sequence). Written as DNA, the CDR3 is TGTGCCAGCACCGGGGGGGCAGGACAAGAGACCCAGTACTTC. Translating it yields CASTGGAGQETQYF.

CDR3 nucleotides: TGTGCCAGCAGTTTACGGCGGGGAGATGGCTACACCTTC. The encoded protein is CASSLRRGDGYTF. The V call is TRBV27, the J call TRBJ1-2; unclear D gene. This CDR3 comprises 13 residues. The germline CDR1 and CDR2 sequences are MNHEY and SMNVEV (reference sequence). Trimming left V 2 bases short and J 6 bases short, with 10 bases between.

The gene calls are TRBV29-1 and TRBJ2-5, with 9 bases identical to TRBD1. Per germline, CDR1 SQVTM and CDR2 ANQGSEA. This CDR3 spans 12 amino acids. Unmatched junction bases numbered 5, after V lost 7 bases and J lost 5 bases. The CDR3 here is CSAGQGSETQYF. The DNA of the CDR3 is TGCAGCGCTGGACAGGGGTCGGAGACCCAGTACTTC.

Worth noting for this clonotype: The junction shows a germline mismatch at one end, possibly a read error. J is TRBJ1-1 and V is TRBV12-3 or TRBV12-4, with 7 positions matching TRBD1. This CDR3 is 13 amino acids long. The chain's CDR3 is CASSRAGGPPPEF. CDR3 DNA sequence: TGTGCCAGCAGTCGGGCAGGGGGGCCTCCTCCGGAATTT.

The rearrangement uses TRBV5-1 and TRBJ1-1, with TRBD1 matching over 7 bases. CDR3 length equals 14 residues. From germline, CDR1 is SGHRS and CDR2 YFSETQ. J lost 0 bases, V lost 6 bases, and 5 bases had no gene match. CDR3 DNA: TGCGCCAGCACCGGGACAGCGATGAACACTGAAGCTTTCTTT. It specifies CASTGTAMNTEAFF.

The V gene is TRBV10-3, the J gene TRBJ2-7; D is possibly TRBD2 (6 bases). V was trimmed by 6 bases and J by 6 bases, leaving 9 bases between them. This CDR3 has 11 amino acids. Germline-derived CDR1 and CDR2 are ENHRY and SYGVKD. The CDR3: CAISAAGEQYF. CDR3 nucleotide sequence: TGTGCCATCAGCGCAGCGGGCGAGCAGTACTTC.

The chain couples TRBV10-3 to TRBJ1-2; no firm D call. Looked up from germline, CDR1 is ENHRY and CDR2 is SYGVKD. Trimming removed 6 bases at V and 4 bases at J, with 18 bases between. There are 15 residues in the CDR3. The CDR3 is CAISEGDGQSYGYTF. The CDR3 DNA follows: TGTGCCATCAGCGAGGGAGACGGGCAGTCCTATGGCTACACCTTC.

This rearrangement joins TRBV12-3 or TRBV12-4 to TRBJ2-1; TRBD2 might be the D (7 bases). The CDR3 totals 20 residues. V lost 1 base and J lost 0, with 22 bases in between. The CDR3 nucleotides are TGTGCCAGCAGTTTAGGGTTTGGGGGGGCCGACTCCCTCTCCTACAATGAGCAGTTCTTC. This translates into CASSLGFGGADSLSYNEQFF.

The chain links TRBV6-2 or TRBV6-3 to TRBJ2-7; D uncertain. The V gene lost 5 bases and the J gene lost 4 bases, with 9 bases spanning the gap. CDR3 size: 12 residues. Germline V gene lookup returns CDR1 MNHEY and CDR2 SVGEGT. CDR3 nucleotide sequence: TGTGCCAGCAGTAGTACCGCGTACGAGCAGTACGTC. It specifies CASSSTAYEQYV.

V and J are TRBV4-1 and TRBJ1-5; D is undetermined. This CDR3 contains 14 residues. CDR1 and CDR2 from the germline V gene are MGHRA and YSYEKL. Trimming removed 1 base at V and 5 bases at J, with 9 bases between. This CDR3 is CASSQVGGYQPQHF. The CDR3 nucleotides read TGCGCCAGCAGCCAAGTCGGTGGGTATCAGCCCCAGCATTTT.

The genes are TRBV24-1 and TRBJ2-3, with 7 bases fitting TRBD2. Germline CDR1 KGHDR, CDR2 SFDVKD. With 5 bases clipped from V and 3 bases from J, the junction kept 16 bases outside the gene matches. This CDR3 contains 18 residues. CDR3 residues: CATSAPRDSGGLTDTQYF. In DNA form, the CDR3 reads TGTGCCACCAGTGCACCCCGGGACTCCGGGGGGTTGACAGATACGCAGTATTTT.

The chain employs TRBV21-1 and TRBJ1-2; the table's D call, TRBD1, has no DNA check behind it. TRBV21-1 is designated a pseudogene. This CDR3 is 12 amino acids long. The DNA for the CDR3 is TGTGCCGGCTTAGCCGGGGTTTGTGGCTACACCTTC. It encodes CAGLAGVCGYTF.